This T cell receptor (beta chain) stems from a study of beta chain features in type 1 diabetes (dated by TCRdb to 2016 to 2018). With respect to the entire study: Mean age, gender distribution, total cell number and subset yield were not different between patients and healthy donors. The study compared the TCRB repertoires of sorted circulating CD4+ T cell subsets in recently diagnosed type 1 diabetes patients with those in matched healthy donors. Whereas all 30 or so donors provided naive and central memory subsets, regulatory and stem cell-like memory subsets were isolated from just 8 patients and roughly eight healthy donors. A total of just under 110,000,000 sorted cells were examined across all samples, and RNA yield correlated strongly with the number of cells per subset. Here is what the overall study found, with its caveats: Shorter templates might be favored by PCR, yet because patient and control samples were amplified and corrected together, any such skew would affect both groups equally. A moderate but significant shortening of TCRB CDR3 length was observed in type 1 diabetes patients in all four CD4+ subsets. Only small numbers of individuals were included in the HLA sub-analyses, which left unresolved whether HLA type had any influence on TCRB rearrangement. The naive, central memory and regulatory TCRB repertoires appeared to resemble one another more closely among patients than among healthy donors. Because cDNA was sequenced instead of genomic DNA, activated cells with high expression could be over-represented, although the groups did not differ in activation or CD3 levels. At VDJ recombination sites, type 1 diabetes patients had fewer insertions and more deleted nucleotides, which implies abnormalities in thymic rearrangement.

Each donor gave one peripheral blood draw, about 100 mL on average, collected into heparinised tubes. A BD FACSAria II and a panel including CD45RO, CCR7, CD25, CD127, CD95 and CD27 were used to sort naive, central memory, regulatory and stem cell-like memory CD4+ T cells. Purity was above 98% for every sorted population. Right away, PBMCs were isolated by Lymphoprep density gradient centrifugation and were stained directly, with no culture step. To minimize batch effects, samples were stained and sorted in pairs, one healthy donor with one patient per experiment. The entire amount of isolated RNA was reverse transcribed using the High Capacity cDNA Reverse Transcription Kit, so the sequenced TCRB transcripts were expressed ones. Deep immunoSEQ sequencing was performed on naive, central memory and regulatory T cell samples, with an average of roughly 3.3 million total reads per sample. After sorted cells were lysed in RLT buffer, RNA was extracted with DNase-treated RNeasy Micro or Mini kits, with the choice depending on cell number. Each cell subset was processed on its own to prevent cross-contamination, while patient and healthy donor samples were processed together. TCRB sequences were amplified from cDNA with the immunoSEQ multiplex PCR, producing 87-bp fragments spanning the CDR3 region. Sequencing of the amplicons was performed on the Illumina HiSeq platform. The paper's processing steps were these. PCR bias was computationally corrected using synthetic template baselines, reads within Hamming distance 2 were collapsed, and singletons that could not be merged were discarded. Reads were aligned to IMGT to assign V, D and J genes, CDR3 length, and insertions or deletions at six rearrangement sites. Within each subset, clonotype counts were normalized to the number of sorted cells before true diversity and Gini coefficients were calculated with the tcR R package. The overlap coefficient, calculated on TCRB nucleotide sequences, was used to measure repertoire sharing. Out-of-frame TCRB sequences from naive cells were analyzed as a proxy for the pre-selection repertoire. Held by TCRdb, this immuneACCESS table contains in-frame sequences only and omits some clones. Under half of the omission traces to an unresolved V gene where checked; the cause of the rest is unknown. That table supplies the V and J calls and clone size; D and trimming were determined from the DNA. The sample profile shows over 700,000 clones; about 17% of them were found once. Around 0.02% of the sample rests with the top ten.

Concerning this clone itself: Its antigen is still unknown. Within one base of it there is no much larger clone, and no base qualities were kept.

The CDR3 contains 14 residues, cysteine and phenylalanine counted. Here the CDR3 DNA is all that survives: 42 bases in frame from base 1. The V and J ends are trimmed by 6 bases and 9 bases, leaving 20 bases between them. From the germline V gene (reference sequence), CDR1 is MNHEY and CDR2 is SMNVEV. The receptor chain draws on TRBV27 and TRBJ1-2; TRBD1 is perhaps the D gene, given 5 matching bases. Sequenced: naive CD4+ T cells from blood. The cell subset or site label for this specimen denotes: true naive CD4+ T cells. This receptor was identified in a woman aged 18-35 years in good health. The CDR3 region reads CASSRNRQSMSYTF. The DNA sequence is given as TGTGCCAGCAGCCGGAATCGACAGTCGATGAGCTACACCTTC.